The T cell receptor beta chain described here comes from a study of blood T cells in healthy people across ages (dated by TCRdb to about 2015). Study-wide context: In model experiments, template switching captured about one uniquely barcoded TCR beta cDNA molecule for every two T cells. The donors were split into four age groups: young (average about 16 years), middle-aged (39), aged (more than 60) and long-lived (roughly 86). To avoid experimental bias, donors of different ages were randomly spread across the sequencing lanes. The study analyzed two additional independent replicas of 1 million unique cDNA reads from the same blood draw for two donors, one aged 18 to 30 and one aged 80 or older. Using deep sequencing normalized with unique cDNA molecular identifiers, the study measured how TCR beta repertoire diversity changes with age. General findings and caveats noted by the study authors: The percentage of naive T cells measured by flow cytometry correlated strongly with observed TCR beta diversity. Because profiling used bulk unsorted PBMCs, naive and antigen-experienced compartments could not be compared conclusively. Estimates of total diversity from one million sequenced T cells were regarded as lower bounds and underestimates. The CMV infection status of donors was not known, potentially confounding age-related changes in expanded clonotypes. Observed TCR beta diversity per million T cells fell roughly linearly with age, and a significant reduction was already apparent by age approximately 41. The long-lived group showed more naive CD4+ T cells, fewer expanded clones and increased TCR diversity than the aged group, suggesting age selection.

This clonotype was counted many times. This clone's antigen is unknown. Base quality data are lacking; no much larger clone is found one base away. Per the germline V gene, SGHTA is the CDR1 and FQGNSA is the CDR2. Counted from cysteine to phenylalanine, this CDR3 has 14 amino acids. Only the CDR3 portion is preserved as DNA: 42 bases, with reading frame beginning at the first base. V drops 2 bases and J drops 6 bases, leaving 11 bases in between. Donors were 40 or so systemically healthy Caucasian individuals from Russia aged roughly 6 to 100 years. About 10 milliliters of peripheral blood were collected from each donor into EDTA-treated Vacutainer tubes. Ficoll-Paque density-gradient centrifugation was used to isolate PBMCs, with at least 7 million obtained per sample. Trizol reagent was used to extract total RNA from PBMCs, with at least 6 micrograms per sample. For every donor, an aliquot of PBMCs went through flow cytometry to measure the percentages of naive CD45RAhigh/CD27high T cells.

Receptor amplification or capture employed 5' RACE. The run used an Illumina HiSeq 2500. A second PCR of roughly 7 to 11 cycles was performed with a sample-barcoded 5' primer and a J-beta primer mix. Each TCR beta cDNA molecule received a unique molecular identifier from a template-switch 5' adaptor carrying 12 random nucleotides. Each sample yielded at least 2.5 million CDR3-containing paired-end reads. First-strand cDNA was synthesized from all RNA with the Mint cDNA synthesis kit, primed by a TRBC-specific oligonucleotide. Following uracil-DNA glycosylase treatment, all cDNA underwent a first 18-cycle PCR with the universal primers M1SS and BC2_uni_R. The published analysis was carried out like this. For normalization, 1 million high-quality reads, each with a distinct molecular identifier, were randomly selected from each sample. Reads with shared molecular identifiers were discarded instead of being binned into consensus sequences. CDR3 identification, clonotype clustering and error correction used MiTCR with a Q25 quality threshold and the strictest error-elimination algorithm. A nonparametric unseen species model using Euler transformation provided a lower-bound estimate of total TCR beta diversity. In-frame beta chains were kept once TCRdb had trimmed the public reads at Q25 with fastp and called clones with MiXCR. Rows are unified per CDR3 protein, each entry keeping the most common DNA and genes. For this entry, the V and J calls and clone size follow TCRdb and not the study's own pipeline. Here the sample has about 1.7 million distinct CDR3 sequences; 28% occur a single time. Roughly 8% of the sample rests with the top ten.

The chain was built from TRBV7-2 and TRBJ2-4; the D gene is not confidently resolved. Sequenced material: blood. This clonotype was obtained from a woman in her twenties or thirties in good health. This receptor carries the CDR3 CASSLQDGRNIQYF. The DNA reads TGTGCCAGCAGCTTACAGGACGGCCGAAACATTCAGTACTTC.